These 21 T cell receptor beta chains originate from one sample sequenced in a study of response to subunit inactivated influenza vaccine. TCRdb reprocessed the RT-PCR reads via MiXCR and lists one record per CDR3 protein. This repertoire shows hundreds of thousands of distinct CDR3 sequences, 14% found once; its top ten account for 6.5% to 8.5%. Sequencing used PBMCs from blood, obtained 14 to 15 days before vaccination. The receptor set was obtained from a man aged 45-65 years who received an inactivated influenza vaccine.

V usage is TRBV6-2 or TRBV6-3 and J usage is TRBJ2-7; D possibly uses TRBD1 or TRBD2 (5 bases each). V was trimmed by 11 bases and J by 1 base, leaving 12 bases between them. Germline CDR1 reads MNHEY; CDR2 reads SVGEGT. The CDR3 runs to 12 residues. The CDR3: CAGGWTSYEQYF. The CDR3 region has the DNA TGTGCCGGGGGATGGACATCCTACGAGCAGTACTTC.

In its sample, this clonotype was seen a few times. The J gene is TRBJ2-7, the V gene TRBV4-2; tentatively, D is TRBD1 (5 bases). Germline V gene sequence: CDR1 LGHNA, CDR2 YNFKEQ. V shed 0 bases and J shed 4 bases, with 10 bases lying between them. CDR3 length equals 14 residues. The CDR3 region has the DNA TGTGCCAGCAGCCAAGAACTTAGGGGATACGAGCAGTACTTC. Translating gives CASSQELRGYEQYF.

In its sample, this clonotype was seen a few times. The chain is built from TRBV5-6 and TRBJ2-1; no firm D call. Trimming removed 0 bases at V and 6 bases at J, with 7 bases between. The CDR3 extends over 13 amino acids. The germline gives CDR1 SGHDT, CDR2 YYEEEE. The CDR3 region has the DNA TGTGCCAGCAGCTTGGGCCTCATCAATGAGCAGTTCTTC. As protein: CASSLGLINEQFF.

This clonotype was found many times. This sequence joins TRBV12-3 or TRBV12-4 and TRBJ2-1; 10 nucleotides line up with TRBD1. The CDR3 contains 15 residues. The trim removed 4 bases at V and 7 bases at J, leaving 7 bases unmatched. The CDR3 bases are TGTGCCAGCAGTTCTTGGCGGACAGGGGGAAATGAGCAGTTCTTC. Its translation is CASSSWRTGGNEQFF.

This clonotype was detected only a few times. In DNA form, the CDR3 reads TGTGCCAGCAGTGAAGCCACCAATGAGCAGTTCTTC. As protein: CASSEATNEQFF. The chain uses TRBV2 and TRBJ2-1; D is undetermined. V lost 0 bases and J lost 6, with 3 bases in between. This CDR3 has 12 amino acids. The germline gives CDR1 SNHLY, CDR2 FYNNEI.

V is TRBV28 and J is TRBJ2-7, with D hard to call. Trimming took 2 bases from V and 0 from J, leaving 11 bases between them. In germline, CDR1 is MDHEN, CDR2 SYDVKM. The CDR3 extends over 15 amino acids. This chain's CDR3 is CASSLVGSASYEQYF. The DNA of the CDR3 is TGTGCCAGCAGTTTAGTCGGCTCGGCCTCCTACGAGCAGTACTTC.

The rearrangement joins TRBV4-3 to TRBJ1-2; 10 bases align to TRBD1. Germline CDR1 is LGHNA and CDR2 is YSLEER. The CDR3 is 15 residues long. Trimming at V came to 1 base and at J to 5 bases, leaving 4 bases not matched to a gene. CDR3: CASSQAGTGVYGYTF. CDR3 DNA sequence: TGCGCCAGCAGCCAAGCCGGGACAGGGGTTTATGGCTACACCTTC.

This clonotype was counted only a few times. The chain carries TRBV2 and TRBJ2-5; TRBD1 agrees at 7 bases. With 9 bases clipped from V and 2 bases from J, the junction kept 9 bases outside the gene matches. Germline assignment: CDR1 SNHLY and CDR2 FYNNEI. The CDR3 is 14 amino acids. The CDR3 coding sequence is TGTGCCAGTAAGGGACAGCGCTCTCAAGAGACCCAGTACTTC. It is translated as CASKGQRSQETQYF.

In this sample, this clonotype turned up a few times. The chain has TRBV5-1 and TRBJ2-2, with D unclear. Per the germline V gene, CDR1 is SGHRS and CDR2 is YFSETQ. V was clipped by 3 bases and J by 5 bases, with 11 bases between them. The CDR3 runs 14 residues. DNA of the CDR3: TGCGCCAGCAGCTGGGCAGATACTACCGGGGAGCTGTTTTTT. This encodes CASSWADTTGELFF.

This clonotype was found a few times. The rearrangement uses TRBV7-2 and TRBJ2-1, with D maybe TRBD2 (5 bases). Between the trimmed V and J ends, which lost 5 bases and 2 bases, there was a span of 16 bases. The CDR3 is made up of 16 amino acids. Germline V lookup: CDR1 SGHTA, CDR2 FQGNSA. The DNA for the CDR3 is TGTGCCAGCAGCCTGACCGGGAACAAACCCTACAATGAGCAGTTCTTC. This translates into CASSLTGNKPYNEQFF.

This clonotype has only a few counts. This rearrangement joins TRBV14 to TRBJ1-1, with D unclear. Per germline, CDR1 SGHDN and CDR2 FVKESK. The V end was cut by 0 bases, the J end by 7 bases, with 3 bases between. This CDR3 region has 11 residues. The CDR3 region is CASSQEGEAFF. For the CDR3, the DNA is TGTGCCAGCAGCCAAGAAGGTGAAGCTTTCTTT.

The table lists this clonotype with a few counts. The rearrangement joins TRBV12-3 or TRBV12-4 to TRBJ1-2, with no clear D. This CDR3 is built from 13 residues. V lost 0 bases, J lost 7 bases, and 9 bases lay in between. As DNA, the CDR3 is TGTGCCAGCAGTTTAGCAGGGTTGGGTGGCTACACCTTC. Translation gives CASSLAGLGGYTF.

J is TRBJ1-1 and V is TRBV12-3 or TRBV12-4; TRBD1 matches at 12 bases. The CDR3 has 16 residues. The V gene end was trimmed by 8 bases and the J gene end by 5 bases; junction bases not matched to a gene: 12. Here the CDR3 reads CASAYRGQGADTEAFF. The CDR3 DNA sequence: TGTGCCAGCGCCTACCGGGGACAGGGGGCTGATACTGAAGCTTTCTTT.

In this sample, this clonotype turned up many times. This chain joins TRBV7-2 and TRBJ2-3, with TRBD2 matching over 8 bases. Trimming cost V 5 bases and J 2 bases; bases outside gene matches: 9. Per germline, CDR1 SGHTA and CDR2 FQGNSA. The CDR3 has 16 amino acids. CDR3 amino acids: CASSKSGSGDTDTQYF. Written as DNA, the CDR3 is TGTGCCAGCAGCAAAAGCGGGAGTGGGGACACAGATACGCAGTATTTT.

The V call is TRBV2, the J call TRBJ1-4, with D perhaps TRBD1 (5 bases). The CDR3 spans 14 residues. CDR1 and CDR2 (germline): SNHLY, FYNNEI. The V end lost 5 bases, the J end lost 5 bases, and 12 bases lay between the germline ends. This CDR3 reads CASSHRQWNEKLFF. The CDR3 nucleotides read TGTGCCAGCAGTCACCGACAGTGGAATGAAAAACTGTTTTTT.

The chain employs TRBV29-1 and TRBJ2-1; TRBD2 matches at 7 bases. The CDR3 has 14 amino acids. The V and J ends lost 4 bases and 7 bases, in that order; junction bases with no gene match: 10. Per the germline V gene, CDR1 is SQVTM and CDR2 is ANQGSEA. CDR3 DNA sequence: TGCAGCGTTGTAGGCACCGGGACTACAAATGAGCAGTTCTTC. The encoded protein is CSVVGTGTTNEQFF.

The CDR3 region has the DNA TGCGCCAGCAGCTTGGGACAGGTTCTAAGCTCTGGGGCCAACGTCCTGACTTTC. Its protein is CASSLGQVLSSGANVLTF. The chain is built from TRBV5-1 and TRBJ2-6; perhaps TRBD1 as D (6 bases). V was shortened by 0 bases and J by 0 bases, with 13 bases between the two germline ends. In germline, CDR1 is SGHRS, CDR2 YFSETQ. This CDR3 spans 18 amino acids.

This clonotype was found a few times. The chain links TRBV5-1 to TRBJ2-2, with 15 nucleotides matching TRBD2. From germline, CDR1 is SGHRS and CDR2 YFSETQ. There are 20 residues in the CDR3. V shed 0 bases and J 4 bases; nucleotides not matched to a gene: 10. The CDR3 region has the DNA TGCGCCAGCAGCTTGGACTTTTGGACTAGCGGGGGGGCCTCCACCGGGGAGCTGTTTTTT. Its protein product is CASSLDFWTSGGASTGELFF.

This clonotype appeared a few times. This chain uses TRBV4-3 with TRBJ2-2, with TRBD1 identical over 9 bases. Trimming at V came to 0 bases and at J to 4 bases, leaving 12 bases not matched to a gene. The CDR3 contains 19 residues. In germline, CDR1 is LGHNA, CDR2 YSLEER. CDR3 bases: TGCGCCAGCAGCCAAGATGAAGGCCGGCGGGACAGGGCCACCGGGGAGCTGTTTTTT. It encodes CASSQDEGRRDRATGELFF.

Here the CDR3 reads CASSQDPGGLAGELFF. The CDR3 bases are TGCGCCAGCAGCCAAGATCCGGGGGGCCTGGCCGGGGAGCTGTTTTTT. The V and J genes are TRBV4-1 and TRBJ2-2; a weak D match, TRBD2 (7 bases). The V and J ends lost 0 bases and 6 bases respectively, with 14 bases between them. Germline V gives CDR1 MGHRA, CDR2 YSYEKL. The CDR3 runs 16 residues.

This clonotype was picked up a small number of times. The chain couples TRBV3-1 to TRBJ1-2, with a weak D call TRBD1 (6 bases). Trimming left V 4 bases short and J 1 base short, with 13 bases between. CDR3 length: 15 residues. Germline V gene sequence: CDR1 LGHDT, CDR2 YNNKEL (reference sequence). In DNA, the CDR3 is TGTGCCAGCAGCCGCCCAGGGGAAATTAACTATGGCTACACCTTC. Translation: CASSRPGEINYGYTF.